This TCR beta chain comes out of a study of T cells in localized non-small cell lung cancer (TCRdb year 2020). About the full investigation: T cell repertoires of 200 to 250 early-stage NSCLC patients were analyzed, with tumors being compared against uninvolved tumor-adjacent lungs. The cohort was made up of a few hundred treatment-naive NSCLC patients whose localized lung tumors had been resected. A mean age of around 69 years was recorded for the NSCLC patients, of whom some 130 were male and 85 to 110 were female. Study-wide findings and limitations: Longer overall survival was associated with higher blood T cell density, whereas shorter survival was associated with higher adjacent-lung clonality. Uninvolved tumor-adjacent lung showed the highest T cell clonality, higher than tumor, which suggests more focused antigenic responses in the adjacent lung. Because multi-region tumor sequencing was not done, intratumor heterogeneity could not be ruled out. Because the study design was exploratory, TCR variables were selected using unadjusted p-values without false-discovery rate correction. A median of roughly 50 of the top 100 tumor clones turned up in the paired uninvolved adjacent lung, and approximately 30 of those clones also ranked among the top 100 of that same adjacent lung.

The immunoSEQ Assay was used to sequence TCR beta CDR3 regions from DNA. The source study handled its data this way. To compute T cell density, TCR beta template counts were normalized to usable DNA, which was estimated by amplifying housekeeping genes. Using the preseqR package, richness was estimated by extrapolating to 120,000 templates for tissue samples and 400,000 templates for PBMC samples. Clonality was defined by subtracting Pielou's evenness from one. Tissue-enriched TCRs were identified through differential abundance testing performed on productive amino-acid clonotypes, with a minimum total count of 5 and an alpha of 0.1. The Jaccard Index and the Morisita Overlap Index were used to quantify repertoire overlap between compartments. TCR beta CDR3s were clustered by GLIPH together with public tetramer-defined viral CDR3s, and at least three viral sequences plus V-gene enrichment were required for viral motifs. This immuneACCESS table, as held by TCRdb, lists in-frame sequences with V and J called but not all clones. Of the missing ones, under half trace to an unresolved V gene in checked studies; the others have no known cause. V, J and clone size are taken as reported in that table, and D and trimming were inferred from the DNA itself. The sample yields some 78,000 clones; 84% were counted once. Roughly 3% of the sample is in the top ten clones.

At diagnosis, peripheral blood, uninvolved tumor-adjacent lung and tumor were collected and were preserved as a mix of fresh-frozen and FFPE material. For TCR repertoire profiling, the blood samples were analyzed as peripheral blood mononuclear cells. V is cut by 0 bases and J by 11 bases, and the space between the germline ends is 16 bases. According to the germline V gene, CDR1 reads SGHVS and CDR2 reads FQNEAQ. The CDR3 sequence holds 14 residues, the cysteine and phenylalanine included. Just the 42-base CDR3 DNA is kept, in frame starting at base 1. Worth noting for this clone: The antigen this receptor binds is unknown. Base qualities are not at hand, and no much larger clone is one base apart.

The sequences come from peripheral blood, collected before any cancer treatment. The chain employs TRBV7-8 and TRBJ1-1; TRBD1 is a possible D gene, resting on 5 matching bases. The receptor was isolated from a man between 40 and 70 years old with stage I lung adenocarcinoma. For the CDR3, the sequence is CASSLAVVRDLAFF. DNA sequence: TGTGCCAGCAGCTTAGCCGTTGTCAGGGATCTGGCTTTCTTT.